The 16 T cell receptor beta chains listed next were all sequenced from one sample in a study of identifying expanded T cells in peripheral blood. Clones were sequenced by immunoSEQ multiplex PCR, and TCRdb holds only the in-frame ones, with some missing. This sample yields about 78,000 clones, of which approximately 84% are seen a single time; approximately 20% belongs to the top ten. Input material: blood. The receptors shown here come from a person aged 18 to 75 in good health.

The V call is TRBV28, the J call TRBJ2-1; 12 bases align to TRBD2. The trim removed 4 bases at V and 9 bases at J, leaving 4 bases unmatched. There are 14 residues in the CDR3. The germline CDR1 and CDR2 sequences are MDHEN and SYDVKM. The CDR3 loop is CASSSSGRASEQFF. CDR3 nucleotides: TGTGCCAGCAGTTCTAGCGGGAGGGCCTCTGAGCAGTTCTTC.

This chain uses TRBV15 with TRBJ2-6; no firm D call. CDR3 size: 13 residues. V gave up 9 bases and J gave up 0 bases, with 6 bases separating them. The germline V gene has CDR1 LNHNV and CDR2 YYDKDF (reference sequence). The CDR3 here is CATKDSGANVLTF. CDR3 coding DNA: TGTGCCACGAAGGACTCTGGGGCCAACGTCCTGACTTTC. Together with reference TRBV15 and TRBJ2-6, the CDR3 gives the full variable domain: DAMVIQNPRYQVTQFGKPVTLSCSQTLNHNVMYWYQQKSSQAPKLLFHYYDKDFNNEADTPDNFQSRRPNTSFCFLDIRSPGLGDTAMYLCATKDSGANVLTFGAGSRLTVL.

J is TRBJ2-1 and V is TRBV19; no firm D call. The V end was cut by 5 bases, the J end by 0 bases, with 11 bases between. Per the germline V gene, CDR1 is LNHDA and CDR2 is SQIVND (reference sequence). There are 15 residues in the CDR3. The CDR3 bases are TGTGCCAGTAGTCTAAGTGCCAACTCCTACAATGAGCAGTTCTTC. Protein sequence: CASSLSANSYNEQFF.

The CDR3 sequence is CASSSDRYYGYTF. Written as DNA, the CDR3 is TGTGCCAGCAGTTCCGACAGGTACTATGGCTACACCTTC. The chain combines TRBV2 with TRBJ1-2, with D perhaps matching TRBD1 (6 bases). The germline V gene has CDR1 SNHLY and CDR2 FYNNEI. Trimming took off 5 bases at V and 3 bases at J, with 10 bases between the two ends. The CDR3 totals 13 residues.

Remarks on this clone: Its ends do not fully match the called genes, so a read error is possible. This rearrangement joins TRBV7-7 to TRBJ2-3; weak D call: TRBD1 (5 bases). CDR3 size: 14 residues. The germline CDR1 and CDR2 sequences are SSHAT and FNYEAQ (reference sequence). CDR3 in amino acids: CASSLSGNTDTQYF. CDR3 in DNA: TGTGCTAGCAGCTTATCAGGGAACACAGATACGCAGTATTTT.

The chain recombines TRBV27 with TRBJ2-1; D is undetermined. The CDR3 consists of 13 residues. V was shortened by 1 base and J by 5 bases, with 6 bases between the two germline ends. Germline CDR1 is MNHEY and CDR2 is SMNVEV (reference sequence). CDR3 residues: CASSLWEDNEQFF. The CDR3 DNA follows: TGTGCCAGCAGTTTATGGGAAGACAATGAGCAGTTCTTC.

V and J are TRBV7-3 and TRBJ2-2; D may be TRBD2 (5 bases). From germline, CDR1 is SGHTA and CDR2 FQGTGA. V dropped 5 bases and J dropped 7 bases, with 8 bases sitting between them. CDR3 length equals 12 residues. CDR3 nucleotides: TGTGCCAGCAGCCCTACTAGCGGGGAGCTGTTTTTT. Encoded protein: CASSPTSGELFF.

The chain recombines TRBV27 with TRBJ1-1; D ambiguous. Germline V lookup: CDR1 MNHEY, CDR2 SMNVEV (reference sequence). The CDR3 runs to 13 residues. Trimming removed 5 bases at V and 1 base at J, with 8 bases between. The DNA of the CDR3 is TGTGCCAGCAGTCACAACAGGAACACTGAAGCTTTCTTT. Residues: CASSHNRNTEAFF.

V usage is TRBV7-3 and J usage is TRBJ2-3; tentative D call: TRBD2 (7 bases). V lost 5 bases and J lost 0, with 18 bases in between. The CDR3 runs to 17 residues. CDR1 is SGHTA, CDR2 FQGTGA, per germline. CDR3 in amino acids: CASSTPSGGSSTDTQYF. In nucleotides, the CDR3 is TGTGCCAGCAGCACGCCCTCGGGGGGCAGTAGCACAGATACGCAGTATTTT.

V is TRBV19 and J is TRBJ1-3; D remains ambiguous. This CDR3 region has 15 residues. Trimming cost V 4 bases and J 2 bases, with 12 bases left between them. Germline V gives CDR1 LNHDA, CDR2 SQIVND (reference sequence). The CDR3 DNA sequence: TGTGCCAGTAGTAACCGGGAGCTGCCTGGAAACACCATATATTTT. This sequence encodes CASSNRELPGNTIYF.

This clone was counted a single time. The J gene is TRBJ2-7, the V gene TRBV11-3; TRBD2 agrees at 12 bases. This CDR3 region has 15 residues. V lost 4 bases and J lost 5; bases outside the gene matches: 6. Germline CDR1 is SGHNT and CDR2 is YENEEA. The CDR3 DNA reads as TGTGCCAGCAGCTCCCGACTAGCGGGAGATCACGAGCAGTACTTC. This encodes CASSSRLAGDHEQYF.

In this sample, this clone turned up a few times. This chain links TRBV4-3 with TRBJ2-1, with 7 bases identical to TRBD2. The CDR3 loop spans 16 amino acids. Per the germline V gene, CDR1 is LGHNA and CDR2 is YSLEER. The J segment lost 6 bases and the V segment lost 0 bases, leaving 8 bases of the junction unmatched. CDR3 nucleotides: TGCGCCAGCAGCCAAGATTGGGCGGGAGTATCCAATGAGCAGTTCTTC. Residues: CASSQDWAGVSNEQFF.

The chain couples TRBV7-2 to TRBJ2-3; TRBD2 matches at 15 bases. This CDR3 spans 17 amino acids. V was clipped by 4 bases and J by 4 bases; unmatched bases: 6. Germline CDR1 is SGHTA and CDR2 is FQGNSA. CDR3 in amino acids: CASSSGLAGGWADTQYF. The CDR3 region has the DNA TGTGCCAGCAGCTCGGGACTAGCGGGAGGCTGGGCAGATACGCAGTATTTT.

This chain connects TRBV11-2 to TRBJ2-1; D gene uncertain. Germline V gene data show CDR1 as SGHAT and CDR2 as FQNNGV. The germline V and J ends were trimmed by 5 bases and 9 bases, with 11 bases remaining between them. The CDR3 extends over 12 amino acids. Here the CDR3 reads CASSPMWGEQFF. DNA of the CDR3: TGTGCCAGCAGCCCAATGTGGGGTGAGCAGTTCTTC.

The V call is TRBV5-1, the J call TRBJ1-2; weak D call: TRBD1 (5 bases). V was trimmed by 0 bases and J by 4 bases, leaving 10 bases between them. The germline V gene encodes CDR1 SGHRS and CDR2 YFSETQ. The CDR3 consists of 14 residues. CDR3 in amino acids: CASSLGGNLYGYTF. CDR3 in DNA: TGCGCCAGCAGCTTGGGGGGGAATCTCTATGGCTACACCTTC.

This clone was picked up a small number of times. V is TRBV9 and J is TRBJ1-5; TRBD1 matches 8 bases. Germline assignment: CDR1 SGDLS and CDR2 YYNGEE. The CDR3 length is 14 residues. V lost 3 bases, J lost 7 bases, and 6 bases stayed unmatched. The CDR3 loop reads CASSADRGGQPQHF. The CDR3 DNA sequence: TGTGCCAGCAGCGCAGACAGGGGAGGCCAGCCCCAGCATTTT.